This T cell receptor (beta chain) was captured in a study of shared clonotypes between healthy human individuals. At the level of the study: The people who gave samples were a couple of women and three men aged 18 to 49. Donors had three CD4 naive, three CD4 memory, two CD8 naive and one CD8 memory plate apiece. Study observations and caveats: It was observed that approximately 5% of naive CD4 clonotypes were shared across a handful of donors. Sequencing depth was predicted to influence how clonotypes are shared among donors.

Naive CD8 cells comprised CD45RO-negative, CCR7-positively selected cells, excluding terminally differentiated effector memory CD45RA+ cells. Unmatched junction bases numbered 16, after V lost 3 bases and J lost 2 bases. Germline V lookup: CDR1 MGHRA, CDR2 YSYEKL. The CDR3 is 18 residues long. Some clones are missing from TCRdb's copy, which holds only in-frame ones; the method was immunoSEQ multiplex PCR. The top ten hold 0.3% of the sample, which has under 600,000 clones, about 98% seen once. Note on this clone: The antigen is not known.

Sequencing was done on a sample of naive CD8+ T cells sorted from blood. The source is a young man in good health. V gene TRBV4-1 combines with J gene TRBJ2-7, with 7 bases lining up with TRBD2. The CDR3 sequence: CASSQLRGGGTITYEQYF. The DNA for the CDR3 is TGCGCCAGCAGCCAGCTCCGCGGCGGCGGGACTATTACCTACGAGCAGTACTTC.